These 25 T cell receptor beta chains were sequenced from one sample in a study of T cell responses to AZD1222 COVID-19 vaccine. Produced via immunoSEQ multiplex PCR; TCRdb's table is partial and in-frame only. This table holds approximately 160,000 clones, approximately 90% found once. The sample here was peripheral blood, taken on day 0 of AZD1222 vaccination. Receptors originate from an adult in good health.

There are a few counts of this clone. The chain carries TRBV30 and TRBJ1-2, with a possible D match to TRBD1 (6 bases). V was cut by 1 base and J by 3 bases, with 15 bases left in between. Per germline, CDR1 GTSNPN and CDR2 SVGIG (reference sequence). This CDR3 comprises 15 residues. CDR3 amino acids: CAWSGEGQSDYGYTF. CDR3 sequence (DNA): TGTGCCTGGAGTGGAGAGGGACAATCTGACTATGGCTACACCTTC.

The chain uses TRBV5-1 and TRBJ2-7; D unresolved. The CDR3 runs 16 residues. With 1 base removed from V and 0 bases from J, the gap between germline ends came to 14 bases. Germline V gene data show CDR1 as SGHRS and CDR2 as YFSETQ. The CDR3, as DNA: TGCGCCAGCAGCTTGAGTCGATGGAACGGCTCCTACGAGCAGTACTTC. Translation gives CASSLSRWNGSYEQYF.

The J gene is TRBJ2-2, the V gene TRBV6-5; 7 bases fit TRBD1. V was clipped by 2 bases and J by 3 bases; unmatched bases: 6. Per the germline V gene, CDR1 is MNHEY and CDR2 is SVGAGI. CDR3 length: 16 amino acids. The CDR3 bases are TGTGCCAGCAGTTACGTAGGGACAGCAGACACCGGGGAGCTGTTTTTT. This gives the protein CASSYVGTADTGELFF.

V usage is TRBV19 and J usage is TRBJ2-1; the D call may be TRBD1 or TRBD2 (5 bases each). CDR1 and CDR2 from the germline V gene are LNHDA and SQIVND (reference sequence). Trimming took 7 bases from V and 6 from J, leaving 19 bases between them. The CDR3 has 15 amino acids. CDR3 in amino acids: CASTGGGTTVNEQFF. As DNA, the CDR3 is TGTGCCAGTACCGGAGGTGGGACCACTGTCAATGAGCAGTTCTTC.

This clone has just one count. The chain has TRBV24-1 and TRBJ2-1; D is uncertain. Between the trimmed V and J ends, which lost 1 base and 6 bases, there was a span of 6 bases. Germline V lookup: CDR1 KGHDR, CDR2 SFDVKD. This CDR3 is 13 amino acids long. CDR3 in amino acids: CATSDLHLNEQFF. The CDR3, as DNA: TGTGCCACCAGTGATTTACATCTCAATGAGCAGTTCTTC.

V is TRBV11-3 and J is TRBJ2-3, with 12 bases lining up with TRBD2. This CDR3 has 16 amino acids. Germline assignment: CDR1 SGHNT and CDR2 YENEEA. V shed 5 bases, J shed 5 bases, and the junction held 8 bases outside the gene matches. The CDR3 loop reads CASSRWTSGIGDTQYF. DNA of the CDR3: TGTGCCAGCAGCCGTTGGACTAGCGGGATAGGAGATACGCAGTATTTT. The full variable domain, rest sourced from reference TRBV11-3 and TRBJ2-3, is EAGVVQSPRYKIIEKKQPVAFWCNPISGHNTLYWYLQNLGQGPELLIRYENEEAVDDSQLPKDRFSAERLKGVDSTLKIQPAELGDSAVYLCASSRWTSGIGDTQYFGPGTRLTVL.

The chain uses TRBV5-1 and TRBJ1-2, with D perhaps matching TRBD1 (5 bases). The CDR3 length is 14 residues. CDR1 is SGHRS, CDR2 YFSETQ, per germline. V lost 3 bases and J 4 bases, leaving 13 bases between the germline ends. The CDR3 here is CASSSQGSSYGYTF. DNA for the CDR3: TGCGCCAGCAGCTCTCAGGGTTCCTCCTATGGCTACACCTTC.

By proportion, this clone is large. This chain uses TRBV6-1 with TRBJ2-1; maybe TRBD1 (5 bases). Trimming removed 5 bases at V and 3 bases at J, with 14 bases between. Germline-derived CDR1 and CDR2 are MNHNS and SASEGT. CDR3 length equals 15 residues. CDR3 bases: TGTGCCAGCAGTCTGGGGCTCCCTAGCTACAATGAGCAGTTCTTC. This encodes CASSLGLPSYNEQFF.

This chain joins TRBV4-3 and TRBJ2-7; TRBD2 might be the D (6 bases). Germline V gene lookup returns CDR1 LGHNA and CDR2 YSLEER. V lost 4 bases and J lost 3, with 19 bases in between. The CDR3 runs 16 residues. CDR3 protein: CASSPNRGLSIYEQYF. The DNA of the CDR3 is TGCGCCAGCAGCCCCAACCGGGGACTGTCGATCTACGAGCAGTACTTC.

The V gene is TRBV6-5, the J gene TRBJ2-1; D is uncertain. Germline CDR1 and CDR2: MNHEY and SVGAGI. V shed 8 bases and J shed 0 bases, with 8 bases lying between them. The length of the CDR3 is 13 residues. The chain's CDR3 is CASAFSSYNEQFF. For the CDR3, the DNA is TGTGCCAGCGCCTTTAGCTCCTACAATGAGCAGTTCTTC.

As DNA, the CDR3 is TGCAGCGTCGGGAGGGTCATGAACACTGAAGCTTTCTTT. Its translation is CSVGRVMNTEAFF. V is TRBV29-1 and J is TRBJ1-1; no clear D. The CDR3 totals 13 residues. CDR1 is SQVTM and CDR2 is ANQGSEA in the germline V gene. Trimming shortened V by 6 bases and J by 0 bases, and 11 bases separated the two germline ends.

V and J are TRBV19 and TRBJ1-2; 9 nucleotides align to TRBD1. V dropped 4 bases and J dropped 0; count of bases not matched to a gene: 3. The CDR3 totals 15 residues. Germline CDR1 LNHDA, CDR2 SQIVND (reference sequence). CDR3 amino acids: CASSTQGATNYGYTF. The CDR3 DNA reads TGTGCCAGTAGTACACAGGGGGCGACTAACTATGGCTACACCTTC. Filled out from reference TRBV19 and TRBJ1-2, the complete variable domain reads DGGITQSPKYLFRKEGQNVTLSCEQNLNHDAMYWYRQDPGQGLRLIYYSQIVNDFQKGDIAEGYSVSREKKESFPLTVTSAQKNPTAFYLCASSTQGATNYGYTFGSGTRLTVV.

The genes are TRBV10-3 and TRBJ2-7; a weak D match, TRBD1 (6 bases). Trimming removed 6 bases at V and 3 bases at J, with 12 bases between. The germline V gene encodes CDR1 ENHRY and CDR2 SYGVKD. This CDR3 comprises 13 residues. CDR3 region: CAIRQGEVYEQYF. The CDR3, as DNA: TGTGCCATCAGACAGGGAGAGGTCTACGAGCAGTACTTC.

The chain is built from TRBV4-2 and TRBJ1-2, with TRBD1 identical over 10 bases. The germline gives CDR1 LGHNA, CDR2 YNFKEQ. V dropped 3 bases and J dropped 8; count of bases not matched to a gene: 12. The CDR3 has 16 amino acids. The CDR3 DNA is TGTGCCAGCAGCCACGGGACAGGGGACTCTAAGCGCGGCTACACCTTC. It translates to CASSHGTGDSKRGYTF.

This chain connects TRBV24-1 to TRBJ2-5; 8 bases match TRBD2. This CDR3 is 17 amino acids long. J was trimmed by 5 bases and V by 3 bases; bases with no gene match: 13. Germline assignment: CDR1 KGHDR and CDR2 SFDVKD. The CDR3 spells CATSDPGLVGLQETQYF. The DNA of the CDR3 is TGTGCCACCAGTGATCCGGGACTAGTGGGTCTACAGGAGACCCAGTACTTC.

This rearrangement joins TRBV24-1 to TRBJ2-7; D might be TRBD1 or TRBD2, each matching 5 bases. Germline V gene lookup returns CDR1 KGHDR and CDR2 SFDVKD. V was cut by 5 bases and J by 3 bases, with 19 bases left in between. CDR3 size: 16 residues. The CDR3 coding sequence is TGTGCCACCAGTGGCTCATCCGGGACGGTAGACTACGAGCAGTACTTC. This encodes CATSGSSGTVDYEQYF.

The chain links TRBV28 to TRBJ1-5; D is unclear. The germline V gene encodes CDR1 MDHEN and CDR2 SYDVKM. The CDR3 extends over 14 amino acids. V was cut by 9 bases and J by 8 bases, with 20 bases left in between. CDR3 sequence reads: CASTSDGQLKPQHF. CDR3 DNA sequence: TGTGCCAGTACCTCGGACGGTCAATTGAAGCCCCAGCATTTT.

The rearrangement uses TRBV19 and TRBJ1-1; D might be TRBD1 (5 bases). The CDR3 loop spans 17 amino acids. Trimming took off 4 bases at V and 0 bases at J, with 18 bases between the two ends. Per the germline V gene, CDR1 is LNHDA and CDR2 is SQIVND (reference sequence). CDR3 DNA sequence: TGTGCCAGTAGTACCTTCCGGGACGGTGTCATGAACACTGAAGCTTTCTTT. This codes for CASSTFRDGVMNTEAFF.

The V call is TRBV6-5, the J call TRBJ1-1; D is perhaps TRBD1 (6 bases). V was pared by 7 bases and J by 10 bases, with 19 bases between. Germline V gene data show CDR1 as MNHEY and CDR2 as SVGAGI. The CDR3 extends over 13 amino acids. Here the CDR3 DNA reads TGTGCCAGCAAACCAGGAGTCGGAGGGGGAGCTTTCTTT. Its protein is CASKPGVGGGAFF.

The chain joins TRBV11-3 to TRBJ2-5, with D perhaps assigned TRBD1 or TRBD2 (5 bases each). Germline lookup yields CDR1 SGHNT and CDR2 YENEEA. This CDR3 is 14 amino acids long. Trimming shortened V by 4 bases and J by 9 bases, and 18 bases separated the two germline ends. The CDR3 DNA is TGTGCCAGCAGCTACGGGACCGTCGCCGGGGCCCAGTACTTC. Protein: CASSYGTVAGAQYF.

The J gene is TRBJ2-7, the V gene TRBV7-2, with D possibly TRBD2 on 6 matching bases. This CDR3 contains 15 residues. V was pared by 2 bases and J by 1 base, with 12 bases between. From germline, CDR1 is SGHTA and CDR2 FQGNSA. DNA for the CDR3: TGTGCCAGCAGCTTAAGTAGCGGAACATCCTACGAGCAGTACTTC. Its protein product is CASSLSSGTSYEQYF.

This clone was detected only once. The rearrangement uses TRBV29-1 and TRBJ2-7; TRBD2 matches at 8 bases. Germline V gene data show CDR1 as SQVTM and CDR2 as ANQGSEA. V lost 5 bases, J lost 5 bases, and 14 bases stayed unmatched. The CDR3 spans 15 residues. CDR3 nucleotides: TGCAGCGTTTCCCGCCGACTAGCGCACCCTAACGAGCAGTACTTC. This encodes CSVSRRLAHPNEQYF.

The J gene is TRBJ1-5, the V gene TRBV28; TRBD1 is a possible D gene (5 bases). Per germline, CDR1 MDHEN and CDR2 SYDVKM. V lost 7 bases, J lost 1 base, and 14 bases lay in between. CDR3 size: 15 residues. CDR3 in amino acids: CASKRWGGSNQPQHF. Here the CDR3 DNA reads TGTGCCAGCAAAAGGTGGGGGGGGAGCAATCAGCCCCAGCATTTT. The complete variable domain, with remaining parts taken from reference TRBV28 and TRBJ1-5, reads DVKVTQSSRYLVKRTGEKVFLECVQDMDHENMFWYRQDPGLGLRLIYFSYDVKMKEKGDIPEGYSVSREKKERFSLILESASTNQTSMYLCASKRWGGSNQPQHFGDGTRLSIL.

The V gene is TRBV7-9, the J gene TRBJ2-1; 12 bases align to TRBD2. Trimming at V came to 4 bases and at J to 11 bases, leaving 3 bases not matched to a gene. Germline loops: CDR1 SEHNR, CDR2 FQNEAQ (reference sequence). The CDR3 is 13 amino acids. The CDR3 nucleotides are TGTGCCAGCAGCTCGACTAGCGGGGGAAAGCAGTTCTTC. Translated, it gives CASSSTSGGKQFF.

The V call is TRBV9, the J call TRBJ1-4, with 9 bases aligning to TRBD1. The length of the CDR3 is 15 residues. CDR1 and CDR2 from the germline V gene are SGDLS and YYNGEE. After removal of 4 bases from V and 5 bases from J, the junction contained 6 bases not matched to a gene. The CDR3 sequence is CASSFRDRENEKLFF. In DNA form, the CDR3 reads TGTGCCAGCAGCTTCCGGGACAGGGAGAATGAAAAACTGTTTTTT.